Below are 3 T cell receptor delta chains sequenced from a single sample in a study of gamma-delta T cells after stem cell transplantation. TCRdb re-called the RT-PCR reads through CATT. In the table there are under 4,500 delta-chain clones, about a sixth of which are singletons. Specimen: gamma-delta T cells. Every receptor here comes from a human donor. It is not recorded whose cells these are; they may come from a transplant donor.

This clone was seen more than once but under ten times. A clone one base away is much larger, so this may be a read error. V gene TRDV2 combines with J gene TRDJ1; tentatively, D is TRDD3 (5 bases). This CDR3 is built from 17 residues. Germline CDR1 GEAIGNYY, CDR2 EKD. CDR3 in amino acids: CACDTLMTTGRTDKLTF. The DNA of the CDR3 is TGTGCCTGTGACACTCTCATGACGACTGGCCGCACCGATAAACTCACCTTT.

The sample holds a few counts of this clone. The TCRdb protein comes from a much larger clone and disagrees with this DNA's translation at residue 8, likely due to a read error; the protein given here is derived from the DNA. CDR3 coding DNA: TGTGCCTGTGACCCACTGGGGGCTTTCTCCGATAAACTCATCTTT. Protein sequence: CACDPLGAFSDKLIF. The J gene is TRDJ1, the V gene TRDV2; 8 nucleotides align to TRDD3. V was clipped by 3 bases and J by 3 bases; unmatched bases: 8. The V gene's germline CDR1 is GEAIGNYY and CDR2 EKD. The CDR3 runs 15 residues.

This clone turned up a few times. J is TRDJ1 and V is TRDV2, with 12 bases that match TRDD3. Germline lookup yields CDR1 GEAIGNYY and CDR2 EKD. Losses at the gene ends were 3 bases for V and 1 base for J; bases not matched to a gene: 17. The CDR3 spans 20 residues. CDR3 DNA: TGTGCCTGTGACCCAGTAGGCCTTCTGGGGGATACGATAGTCACCGATAAACTCATCTTT. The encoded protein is CACDPVGLLGDTIVTDKLIF.